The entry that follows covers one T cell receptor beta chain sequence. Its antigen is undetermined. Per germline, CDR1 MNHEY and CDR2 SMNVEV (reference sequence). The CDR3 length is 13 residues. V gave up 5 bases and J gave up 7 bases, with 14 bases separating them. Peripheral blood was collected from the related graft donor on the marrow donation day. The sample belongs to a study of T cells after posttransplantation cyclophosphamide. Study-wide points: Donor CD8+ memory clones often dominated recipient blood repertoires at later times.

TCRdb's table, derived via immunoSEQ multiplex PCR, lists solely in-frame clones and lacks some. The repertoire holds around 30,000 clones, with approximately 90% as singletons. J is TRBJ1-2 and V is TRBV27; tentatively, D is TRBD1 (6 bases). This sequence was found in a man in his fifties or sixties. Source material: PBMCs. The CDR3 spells CASSGGGGGGYTF. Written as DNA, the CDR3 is TGTGCCAGCAGTGGGGGGGGCGGCGGTGGCTACACCTTC.